This entry is about one T cell receptor beta chain. Together with a sample-barcoded 5' primer, a J-beta primer mix was included in a second PCR lasting about 7 to 12 cycles. MiXCR was run by TCRdb on the 5' RACE reads, yielding one entry per CDR3 protein. This sample yields 600,000 or so distinct CDR3 sequences, of which 40% to 50% are seen a single time; around 23% belongs to the top ten. This entry comes from a study of blood T cells in healthy people across ages. From germline, CDR1 is MRHNA and CDR2 SNTAGT. V lost 0 bases and J lost 9, with 15 bases in between. The CDR3 is 15 amino acids. The chain employs TRBV6-4 and TRBJ2-1; possible D gene TRBD1, 5 bases. The source material was blood. This TCR was sampled from a man at least 80 years old in good health. CDR3 sequence (DNA): TGTGCCAGCAGTGACTCTGGGGCATCGTGGAGTGAGCAGTTCTTC. Protein sequence: CASSDSGASWSEQFF.